This passage covers 6 T cell receptor beta chains from one sample sequenced in a study of neurological immune-mediated disorders. The time point was: longitudinal time-point 3. TCRdb ran MiXCR on the 5' RACE reads and lists one entry per CDR3 protein. Of 93,000 or so distinct CDR3 sequences listed, 11% are singletons. Sequencing input: PBMCs. The receptors stem from a female donor with HTLV-1-associated myelopathy (HAM/TSP).

Many counts were recorded for this clonotype. The rearrangement joins TRBV20-1 to TRBJ2-1; 9 bases map to TRBD2. Germline V lookup: CDR1 DFQATT, CDR2 SNEGSKA (reference sequence). J lost 4 bases, V lost 1 base, and 2 bases had no gene match. The CDR3 sequence is 14 residues long. CDR3 bases: TGCAGTGCTAGAGGACTAGCGGCGTACAATGAGCAGTTCTTC. Its translation: CSARGLAAYNEQFF.

As to this clonotype: This could be a read error, since a much larger clone is one nucleotide away. The chain combines TRBV2 with TRBJ2-1; 8 bases fit TRBD2. With 6 bases clipped from V and 1 base from J, the junction kept 5 bases outside the gene matches. The CDR3 has 15 amino acids. CDR1 is SNHLY and CDR2 is FYNNEI in the germline V gene. In DNA form, the CDR3 reads TGTGCCAGCAGGGGCCGGGAGGGTTCCTACAATGAGCAGTTCTTC. It codes for CASRGREGSYNEQFF.

This clonotype occurred many times. The chain combines TRBV5-1 with TRBJ1-4; the D gene is possibly TRBD1 (5 bases). Between the trimmed V and J ends, which lost 2 bases and 7 bases, there was a span of 21 bases. The length of the CDR3 is 17 residues. Germline CDR1 reads SGHRS; CDR2 reads YFSETQ. Here the CDR3 DNA reads TGCGCCAGCAGCTTCAACCCGGTTGGGGGTGCTGGTGAAAAACTGTTTTTT. Translation: CASSFNPVGGAGEKLFF.

With respect to this clonotype: A much larger clonotype is one base distant, so this may be a read error. CDR3 residues: CDSSLGTATEAFF. For the CDR3, the DNA is TGTGACAGCAGTCTAGGGACAGCCACTGAAGCTTTCTTT. The V call is TRBV28, the J call TRBJ1-1, with 7 bases identical to TRBD1. The CDR3 has 13 residues. The V gene's germline CDR1 is MDHEN and CDR2 SYDVKM.

This clonotype was seen at least ten times. V usage is TRBV7-9 and J usage is TRBJ2-2; 10 bases are a match to TRBD1. The length of the CDR3 is 15 residues. Germline values: CDR1 SEHNR, CDR2 FQNEAQ (reference sequence). Trimming at V came to 5 bases and at J to 6 bases, leaving 6 bases not matched to a gene. CDR3 bases: TGTGCCAGCAGCCCGGACAGGGGGTCCCCCGGGGAGCTGTTTTTT. This gives the protein CASSPDRGSPGELFF. Full variable domain (outside the CDR3, taken from reference TRBV7-9 and TRBJ2-2): DTGVSQNPRHKITKRGQNVTFRCDPISEHNRLYWYRQTLGQGPEFLTYFQNEAQLEKSRLLSDRFSAERPKGSFSTLEIQRTEQGDSAMYLCASSPDRGSPGELFFGEGSRLTVL.

The table lists this clonotype with many counts. This chain joins TRBV20-1 and TRBJ1-4; no clear D gene. The CDR3 has 13 residues. Germline-derived CDR1 and CDR2 are DFQATT and SNEGSKA (reference sequence). V lost 6 bases, J lost 4 bases, and 12 bases lay in between. The CDR3 region is CSARSGYNEKLFF. Written as DNA, the CDR3 is TGCAGTGCCCGGTCGGGGTATAATGAAAAACTGTTTTTT.